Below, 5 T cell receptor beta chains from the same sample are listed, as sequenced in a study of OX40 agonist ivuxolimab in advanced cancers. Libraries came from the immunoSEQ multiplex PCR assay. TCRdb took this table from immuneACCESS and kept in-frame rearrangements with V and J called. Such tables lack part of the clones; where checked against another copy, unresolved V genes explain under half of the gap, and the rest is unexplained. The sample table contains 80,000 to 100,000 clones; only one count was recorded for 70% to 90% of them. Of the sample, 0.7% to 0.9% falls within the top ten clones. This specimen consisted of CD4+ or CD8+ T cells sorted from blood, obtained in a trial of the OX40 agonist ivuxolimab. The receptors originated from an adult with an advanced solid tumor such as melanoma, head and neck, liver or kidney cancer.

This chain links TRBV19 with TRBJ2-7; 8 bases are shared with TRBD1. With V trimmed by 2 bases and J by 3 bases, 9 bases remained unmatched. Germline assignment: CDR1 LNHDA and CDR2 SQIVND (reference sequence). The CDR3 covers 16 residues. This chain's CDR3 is CASSIRASGTGYEQYF. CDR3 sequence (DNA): TGTGCCAGTAGTATAAGGGCGTCGGGGACAGGCTACGAGCAGTACTTC.

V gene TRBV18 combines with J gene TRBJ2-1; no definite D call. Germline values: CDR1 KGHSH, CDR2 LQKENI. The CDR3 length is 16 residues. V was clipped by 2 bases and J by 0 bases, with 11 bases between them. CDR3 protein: CASSPDALSSYNEQFF. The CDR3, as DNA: TGTGCCAGCTCACCAGACGCTTTAAGCTCCTACAATGAGCAGTTCTTC.

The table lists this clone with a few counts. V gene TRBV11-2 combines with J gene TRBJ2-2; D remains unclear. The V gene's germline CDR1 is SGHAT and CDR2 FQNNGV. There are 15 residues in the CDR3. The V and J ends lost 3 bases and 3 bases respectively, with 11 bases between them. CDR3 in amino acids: CASSFVYSDTGELFF. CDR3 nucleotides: TGTGCCAGCAGCTTTGTTTACAGCGACACCGGGGAGCTGTTTTTT.

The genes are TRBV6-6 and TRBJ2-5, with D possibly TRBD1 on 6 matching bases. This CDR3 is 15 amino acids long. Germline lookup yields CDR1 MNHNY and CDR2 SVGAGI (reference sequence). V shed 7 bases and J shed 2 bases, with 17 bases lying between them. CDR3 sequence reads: CASTFAGTTQETQYF. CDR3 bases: TGTGCCAGCACCTTTGCCGGGACAACACAAGAGACCCAGTACTTC.

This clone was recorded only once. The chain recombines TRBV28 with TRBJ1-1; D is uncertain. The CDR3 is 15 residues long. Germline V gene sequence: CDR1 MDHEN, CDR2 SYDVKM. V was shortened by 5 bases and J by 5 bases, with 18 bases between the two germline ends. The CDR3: CASSPHTQGRTEAFF. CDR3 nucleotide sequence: TGTGCCAGCAGTCCACACACCCAAGGGCGGACTGAAGCTTTCTTT.